A selection of T cell receptor beta chains follows, all from one sample in a study of T cell repertoires in cytomegalovirus infection. These TCRs are of unknown antigen specificity. A single record per CDR3 protein comes from TCRdb applying MiXCR to the reads. Of about 900,000 distinct CDR3 sequences in the sample, roughly 30% are singletons; the top ten hold around an eighth. Source: cultured CD8+ T cells from PBMCs, taken from culture after CMV antigen stimulation. All receptors come from a human donor in good health (CMV status not recorded). Some clones in this sample may be carry-over from other donors' samples. CDR3s include the opening cysteine and the closing phenylalanine or tryptophan. The D gene is left open where the match is weak. Rows give clone size only sometimes, using once, few, many, or a class for an expanded clone.

v_gene	abundance	j_gene	d_gene	CDR3aa	CDR3nt
TRBV6-5	-	TRBJ1-2	TRBD1	CASSLNPGQGNRNNYGYTF	TGTGCCAGCAGCCTTAATCCGGGACAGGGGAACCGAAACAACTATGGCTACACCTTC
TRBV7-9	few	TRBJ1-1	-	CASSGVSEAFF	TGTGCCAGCAGCGGAGTATCTGAAGCTTTCTTT
TRBV19	few	TRBJ1-2	TRBD1	CASSEDRERYGYTF	TGTGCCAGTAGTGAGGACAGGGAAAGATATGGCTACACCTTC
TRBV11-2	once	TRBJ1-1	-	CASSHHQSNTEAFF	TGTGCCAGCAGCCACCATCAGTCAAACACTGAAGCTTTCTTT
TRBV7-3	many	TRBJ1-1	-	CATTGVNTEAFF	TGTGCCACGACGGGAGTTAACACTGAAGCTTTCTTT
TRBV19	-	TRBJ2-1	-	CASSPAAYNEQFF	TGTGCCAGTAGTCCTGCGGCCTACAATGAGCAGTTCTTC
TRBV7-3	-	TRBJ2-1	TRBD1	CASSPGQGAVNEQFF	TGTGCCAGCAGCCCCGGACAGGGGGCAGTAAATGAGCAGTTCTTC
TRBV7-2	many	TRBJ2-5	-	CASSWDLTW	TGTGCCAGCAGTTGGGACCTGACGTGG
TRBV7-8	many	TRBJ2-7	TRBD1	CASSLDRGQGSYEQYF	TGTGCCAGCAGCTTAGATAGGGGGCAAGGGTCCTACGAGCAGTACTTC
TRBV25-1	-	TRBJ1-1	-	CASRLGGYTEAFF	TGTGCCAGCAGGCTAGGGGGTTACACTGAAGCTTTCTTT